The entry that follows covers one T cell receptor (beta chain) sequence. Antigen unknown. Sequencing was performed with immunoSEQ multiplex PCR; in TCRdb, only in-frame clones are kept and a portion is missing. The data contain around 560,000 clones, about 95% of them singletons. The data were obtained in a study of shared clonotypes between healthy human individuals. In the study overall: For every donor, three CD4 naive, three CD4 memory, two CD8 naive and one CD8 memory plates were used.

Terminally differentiated effector memory CD45RA+ cells were excluded from the naive CD8 cells, which were CD45RO-negative and positively selected for CCR7. Germline V gives CDR1 SGHRS, CDR2 YFSETQ. The CDR3 totals 15 residues. V trimming: 1 base; J trimming: 5 bases; junction bases outside the gene matches: 9. Study-level results: Naive subsets, compared against memory subsets, generally had larger estimated richness values. Around 5% of naive CD4 clonotypes were common to a few donors. Sampling used blood alone; tissue repertoires probably differ.

The chain uses TRBV5-1 and TRBJ2-7, with 7 bases identical to TRBD2. This receptor was obtained from a woman aged 25 to 39 in good health. Specimen: naive CD8+ T cells sorted from blood. In DNA, the CDR3 is TGCGCCAGCAGCTTGAGGTGGGAGGGCCAGGACGAGCAGTACTTC. Translated, it gives CASSLRWEGQDEQYF.